The 27 T cell receptor beta chains below all came from one sample that was sequenced in a study of blood T cell repertoires in COVID-19. Sequencing used immunoSEQ multiplex PCR; TCRdb keeps in-frame clones, though not all of them. The table records 150,000 or so clones, over 90% of them present only once. Sequences were obtained from peripheral blood. These receptors all stem from a woman aged 55-69 years with COVID-19, enrolled during active disease.

This clone occurred a few times. The CDR3 sequence: CASSLDGGLEEKLFF. As DNA, the CDR3 is TGTGCCAGCAGCTTAGACGGGGGGCTGGAAGAAAAACTGTTTTTT. The V gene is TRBV13, the J gene TRBJ1-4; TRBD1 is a possible D gene (6 bases). The CDR3 extends over 15 amino acids. V lost 1 base to trimming and J lost 8 bases, with 14 bases between them. Germline V gene sequence: CDR1 PRHDT, CDR2 FYEKMQ (reference sequence). The full variable domain, its missing parts supplied by reference TRBV13 and TRBJ1-4, is AAGVIQSPRHLIKEKRETATLKCYPIPRHDTVYWYQQGPGQDPQFLISFYEKMQSDKGSIPDRFSAQQFSDYHSELNMSSLELGDSALYFCASSLDGGLEEKLFFGSGTQLSVL.

V and J are TRBV7-2 and TRBJ1-2, with TRBD1 identical over 7 bases. Germline V gene sequence: CDR1 SGHTA, CDR2 FQGNSA. This CDR3 is 16 amino acids long. J gave up 3 bases and V 1 base, and 8 bases lay outside the gene matches. CDR3: CASSLGGPGGYYGYTF. The CDR3 nucleotides read TGTGCCAGCAGCTTAGGGGGGCCAGGGGGGTACTATGGCTACACCTTC.

V gene TRBV19 combines with J gene TRBJ1-1, with D maybe TRBD1 (6 bases). CDR1 is LNHDA, CDR2 SQIVND, per germline (reference sequence). Trimming took off 1 base at V and 12 bases at J, with 15 bases between the two ends. This CDR3 comprises 13 residues. The CDR3 protein is CASSIVAGADSFF. Written as DNA, the CDR3 is TGTGCCAGTAGTATAGTAGCGGGGGCAGATTCTTTCTTT.

This clone appeared once. The chain joins TRBV6-5 to TRBJ1-1; 7 bases fit TRBD1. V trimming: 8 bases; J trimming: 1 base; junction bases outside the gene matches: 7. The CDR3 has 14 amino acids. In germline, CDR1 is MNHEY, CDR2 SVGAGI. The CDR3 reads CASRMGQKNTEAFF. CDR3 nucleotides: TGTGCCAGCCGGATGGGACAGAAGAACACTGAAGCTTTCTTT.

Here the CDR3 reads CASSLGTSNTGELFF. CDR3 sequence (DNA): TGCGCCAGCAGCTTGGGGACATCGAACACCGGGGAGCTGTTTTTT. The V call is TRBV5-1, the J call TRBJ2-2; TRBD1 might be the D (5 bases). The CDR3 totals 15 residues. The V end was cut by 0 bases, the J end by 0 bases, with 6 bases between. Germline values: CDR1 SGHRS, CDR2 YFSETQ.

This chain links TRBV4-1 with TRBJ1-2, with D possibly matching TRBD1 (5 bases). Germline V gene lookup returns CDR1 MGHRA and CDR2 YSYEKL. The CDR3 sequence is 13 residues long. V was trimmed by 1 base and J by 7 bases, leaving 10 bases between them. CDR3 DNA: TGCGCCAGCAGCCAAGCGGCGCAGGGTGGCTACACCTTC. This encodes CASSQAAQGGYTF.

V is TRBV6-5 and J is TRBJ1-1; D is unclear. V was cut by 6 bases and J by 6 bases, with 17 bases left in between. The CDR3 is 14 amino acids. In germline, CDR1 is MNHEY, CDR2 SVGAGI. Here the CDR3 reads CASSKRETDPEAFF. The CDR3 coding sequence is TGTGCCAGCAGCAAAAGGGAGACGGACCCTGAAGCTTTCTTT.

This rearrangement joins TRBV6-5 to TRBJ1-1; TRBD1 is a possible D gene (6 bases). Germline CDR1 and CDR2: MNHEY and SVGAGI. V was clipped by 8 bases and J by 8 bases, with 12 bases between them. CDR3 length: 11 residues. CDR3 amino acids: CASPGTKEAFF. As DNA, the CDR3 is TGTGCCAGCCCTGGGACAAAAGAAGCTTTCTTT.

This chain connects TRBV6-4 to TRBJ2-2; perhaps TRBD2 as D (5 bases). Germline assignment: CDR1 MRHNA and CDR2 SNTAGT. V dropped 0 bases and J dropped 4 bases, with 24 bases sitting between them. There are 20 residues in the CDR3. The CDR3, as DNA: TGTGCCAGCAGTGACTCGTATCCCAGGACTCAGTGCTCAGTCACCGGGGAGCTGTTTTTT. This codes for CASSDSYPRTQCSVTGELFF.

The CDR3 DNA reads as TGTGCCACCAGTGACCGGACAGGGGGCGAGCAGTACTTC. It specifies CATSDRTGGEQYF. This rearrangement joins TRBV24-1 to TRBJ2-7, with 10 positions matching TRBD1. The length of the CDR3 is 13 residues. Germline loops: CDR1 KGHDR, CDR2 SFDVKD. Trimming at V came to 4 bases and at J to 6 bases, leaving 2 bases not matched to a gene.

V and J are TRBV6-5 and TRBJ2-7; maybe TRBD2 (5 bases). This CDR3 contains 14 residues. CDR1 is MNHEY, CDR2 SVGAGI, per germline. The V gene lost 10 bases and the J gene lost 4 bases, with 20 bases spanning the gap. The CDR3: CATTPRPGWYEQYF. In DNA form, the CDR3 reads TGTGCCACCACCCCTCGCCCGGGATGGTACGAGCAGTACTTC.

The chain employs TRBV2 and TRBJ2-7; no clear D gene. The V and J ends lost 2 bases and 6 bases respectively, with 5 bases between them. The CDR3 is 11 residues long. In germline, CDR1 is SNHLY, CDR2 FYNNEI. The CDR3 loop is CASSEYVEQYF. The CDR3 DNA is TGTGCCAGCAGTGAATATGTCGAGCAGTACTTC. Supplemented by reference TRBV2 and TRBJ2-7, the full variable domain reads EPEVTQTPSHQVTQMGQEVILRCVPISNHLYFYWYRQILGQKVEFLVSFYNNEISEKSEIFDDQFSVERPDGSNFTLKIRSTKLEDSAMYFCASSEYVEQYFGPGTRLTVT.

The J gene is TRBJ2-7, the V gene TRBV7-8; the D gene is possibly TRBD1 (5 bases). Trimming pared 2 bases from V and 3 bases from J, leaving 5 bases between. Per germline, CDR1 SGHVS and CDR2 FQNEAQ. The length of the CDR3 is 12 residues. The CDR3 is CASSLQGYEQYF. CDR3 DNA sequence: TGTGCCAGCAGCTTACAGGGCTACGAGCAGTACTTC.

The chain recombines TRBV19 with TRBJ2-2; D not resolved. V was clipped by 0 bases and J by 5 bases, with 4 bases between them. This CDR3 is 13 amino acids long. Per the germline V gene, CDR1 is LNHDA and CDR2 is SQIVND (reference sequence). The CDR3 here is CASSIDRTGELFF. The DNA of the CDR3 is TGTGCCAGTAGTATAGATCGTACCGGGGAGCTGTTTTTT.

The V call is TRBV2, the J call TRBJ1-5; D ambiguous. The CDR3 covers 15 residues. The germline V and J ends were trimmed by 6 bases and 4 bases, with 16 bases remaining between them. In germline, CDR1 is SNHLY, CDR2 FYNNEI. The CDR3 loop reads CASRFAGGSNQPQHF. CDR3 in DNA: TGTGCCAGCAGATTTGCAGGTGGCAGTAATCAGCCCCAGCATTTT.

The rearrangement uses TRBV9 and TRBJ2-5; D is uncertain. Germline assignment: CDR1 SGDLS and CDR2 YYNGEE. Between the trimmed V and J ends, which lost 0 bases and 2 bases, there was a span of 8 bases. CDR3 length: 14 residues. The CDR3 DNA reads as TGTGCCAGCAGCGTAGGAGGCAATCAAGAGACCCAGTACTTC. Translation gives CASSVGGNQETQYF.

The V and J genes are TRBV7-6 and TRBJ1-2; 9 positions agree with TRBD1. Germline CDR1 reads SGHVS; CDR2 reads FNYEAQ. V gave up 4 bases and J gave up 0 bases; unmatched junction bases: 3. The length of the CDR3 is 15 residues. CDR3 DNA sequence: TGTGCCAGCAGCTCCCGGACAGGGGCTAACTATGGCTACACCTTC. It specifies CASSSRTGANYGYTF.

The gene calls are TRBV6-2 or TRBV6-3 and TRBJ1-5; D not certain. Germline V gene lookup returns CDR1 MNHEY and CDR2 SVGEGT. Trimming left V 4 bases short and J 0 bases short, with 4 bases between. This CDR3 has 13 amino acids. Here the CDR3 reads CASSLSSNQPQHF. The CDR3 region has the DNA TGTGCCAGCAGTTTATCTAGCAATCAGCCCCAGCATTTT.

This chain uses TRBV6-2 or TRBV6-3 with TRBJ2-2; maybe TRBD2 (7 bases). Germline V gene sequence: CDR1 MNHEY, CDR2 SVGEGT. This CDR3 is 17 amino acids long. Trimming pared 2 bases from V and 3 bases from J, leaving 16 bases between. CDR3 loop: CASSYPVRGHHTGELFF. The DNA of the CDR3 is TGTGCCAGCAGTTACCCCGTGCGGGGGCACCACACCGGGGAGCTGTTTTTT.

The chain recombines TRBV6-6 with TRBJ1-5, with no clear D. The germline V and J ends were trimmed by 4 bases and 9 bases, with 7 bases remaining between them. Germline CDR1 MNHNY, CDR2 SVGAGI (reference sequence). The CDR3 runs to 11 residues. CDR3 coding DNA: TGTGCCAGCAGTTCCAGTTGGCCCCAGCATTTT. The encoded protein is CASSSSWPQHF.

V gene TRBV7-3 combines with J gene TRBJ2-2; a weak D match, TRBD1 (5 bases). The CDR3 spans 15 residues. Trimming removed 2 bases from V and 4 bases from J, with 11 bases in between. Per the germline V gene, CDR1 is SGHTA and CDR2 is FQGTGA. The CDR3 sequence: CASSLAQAGTGELFF. CDR3 nucleotides: TGTGCCAGCAGCTTAGCACAGGCCGGCACCGGGGAGCTGTTTTTT.

CDR3: CASSLNSGSPLHF. The CDR3 DNA sequence: TGTGCCAGCAGTTTAAATTCCGGTTCACCCCTCCACTTT. V and J are TRBV12-3 or TRBV12-4 and TRBJ1-6; no firm D call. Trimming stripped 2 bases from V and 9 bases from J, with 8 bases between. The CDR3 has 13 residues.

About this clone: The CDR3 does not close with the conserved phenylalanine or tryptophan, likely indicating a read error. This chain links TRBV19 with TRBJ1-2, with D tentatively TRBD1 (6 bases). V lost 2 bases to trimming and J lost 4 bases, with 14 bases between them. Germline CDR1 and CDR2: LNHDA and SQIVND (reference sequence). The CDR3 spans 15 residues. CDR3 bases: TGTGCCAGTAGTATAAGAGGGACACTACGCTATGGCTACACCCTC. This gives the protein CASSIRGTLRYGYTL.

V is TRBV15 and J is TRBJ1-1; a weak D match, TRBD1 (6 bases). The CDR3 is 13 amino acids. CDR1 and CDR2 from the germline V gene are LNHNV and YYDKDF (reference sequence). Trimming removed 1 base from V and 10 bases from J, with 13 bases in between. This chain's CDR3 is CATSRVRGRAAFF. CDR3 in DNA: TGTGCCACCAGCAGAGTGAGGGGGAGGGCAGCTTTCTTT.

The chain has TRBV2 and TRBJ2-6; TRBD1 agrees at 9 bases. The CDR3 is 17 amino acids. Trimming at V came to 6 bases and at J to 2 bases, leaving 8 bases not matched to a gene. CDR1 is SNHLY and CDR2 is FYNNEI in the germline V gene. The CDR3 reads CASRWDRELAGANVLTF. The DNA for the CDR3 is TGTGCCAGCAGGTGGGACAGGGAGTTGGCTGGGGCCAACGTCCTGACTTTC.

This chain links TRBV6-5 with TRBJ1-2, with a possible D match to TRBD1 (6 bases). V was cut by 7 bases and J by 0 bases, with 15 bases left in between. Germline V gene sequence: CDR1 MNHEY, CDR2 SVGAGI. CDR3 length equals 15 residues. In DNA, the CDR3 is TGTGCCAGCAAGAGGGAGAGGGGGACTAACTATGGCTACACCTTC. Translated: CASKRERGTNYGYTF.

V is TRBV7-3 and J is TRBJ1-3; no reliable D call. Germline V gene data show CDR1 as SGHTA and CDR2 as FQGTGA. CDR3 length equals 15 residues. V lost 1 base and J 4 bases, leaving 11 bases between the germline ends. The CDR3 loop reads CASSLNAGAGNTIYF. CDR3 in DNA: TGTGCCAGCAGCTTAAATGCGGGTGCAGGAAACACCATATATTTT.